The 14 T cell receptor beta chains below come from one sample, sequenced in a study of early T cells in non-severe SARS-CoV-2 infection (dated by TCRdb to 2020 to 2022). The library was produced with 5' RACE. Sequencer: NextSeq 500. The public reads were quality trimmed at Q25 with fastp and then assembled into clones with MiXCR by TCRdb, keeping productive beta chains. Entries are consolidated by CDR3 protein sequence, retaining the most common genes and DNA. The sample has about 60,000 distinct CDR3 sequences on record, around 6% of them singletons. Clones ranked in the top ten supply roughly 7% of the sample. The material sequenced was whole blood. The receptors shown here come from an adult who was a healthcare worker with PCR-confirmed SARS-CoV-2 infection or an uninfected control (not recorded which).

This clonotype appeared many times. The chain combines TRBV6-6 with TRBJ1-1; D unresolved. The CDR3 is 13 residues long. Trimming took 2 bases from V and 7 from J, leaving 11 bases between them. CDR1 is MNHNY and CDR2 is SVGAGI in the germline V gene (reference sequence). The CDR3 loop is CASSYLGASEAFF. In DNA, the CDR3 is TGTGCCAGCAGTTACCTGGGAGCCAGTGAAGCTTTCTTT.

This clonotype appeared many times. The chain couples TRBV14 to TRBJ2-5, with D uncertain. The V and J ends lost 4 bases and 2 bases respectively, with 5 bases between them. The CDR3 is 12 amino acids. The germline V gene has CDR1 SGHDN and CDR2 FVKESK. This CDR3 reads CASSRLQETQYF. The CDR3 coding sequence is TGTGCCAGCAGCCGGCTGCAAGAGACCCAGTACTTC.

This clonotype was counted between two and nine times. The CDR3 coding sequence is TGCGCCAGCAGCTTGGCCGGGACTAGCGGGGGGCAGGGGTATTTT. It translates to CASSLAGTSGGQGYF. This chain links TRBV5-1 with TRBJ2-3; 15 positions agree with TRBD2. The junction had 7 bases not matched to a gene; V was cut back by 0 bases and J by 14 bases. There are 15 residues in the CDR3. The germline V gene has CDR1 SGHRS and CDR2 YFSETQ.

Ten or more counts support this clonotype. This chain uses TRBV6-1 with TRBJ2-2; D is unclear. Trimming stripped 4 bases from V and 4 bases from J, with 7 bases between. The CDR3 length is 13 residues. The germline gives CDR1 MNHNS, CDR2 SASEGT. This CDR3 reads CASSVPSTGELFF. The CDR3 nucleotides are TGTGCCAGCAGTGTCCCCAGCACCGGGGAGCTGTTTTTT.

This sequence joins TRBV4-2 and TRBJ1-4; the D gene is possibly TRBD1 (6 bases). V gave up 5 bases and J gave up 8 bases, with 15 bases separating them. The CDR3 extends over 14 amino acids. The germline V gene has CDR1 LGHNA and CDR2 YNFKEQ. The CDR3 is CASSVQAGEEKLFF. CDR3 nucleotide sequence: TGTGCCAGCAGCGTACAGGCAGGGGAAGAAAAACTGTTTTTT.

This clonotype occurred many times. The gene calls are TRBV19 and TRBJ2-1; D is ambiguous. CDR1 is LNHDA and CDR2 is SQIVND in the germline V gene (reference sequence). Trimming shortened V by 1 base and J by 7 bases, and 8 bases separated the two germline ends. This CDR3 spans 13 amino acids. Here the CDR3 DNA reads TGTGCCAGTAGTATAGGGATTCGAAATGAGCAGTTCTTC. Its translation is CASSIGIRNEQFF. The whole variable domain, remainder taken from reference TRBV19 and TRBJ2-1, is DGGITQSPKYLFRKEGQNVTLSCEQNLNHDAMYWYRQDPGQGLRLIYYSQIVNDFQKGDIAEGYSVSREKKESFPLTVTSAQKNPTAFYLCASSIGIRNEQFFGPGTRLTVL.

The chain has TRBV5-1 and TRBJ2-7; TRBD2 agrees at 12 bases. The CDR3 is 16 residues long. J gave up 4 bases and V 5 bases, and 10 bases lay outside the gene matches. Looked up from germline, CDR1 is SGHRS and CDR2 is YFSETQ. CDR3 residues: CASSRTSGARFYEQYF. In nucleotides, the CDR3 is TGCGCCAGCAGTCGGACTAGCGGGGCTCGCTTTTACGAGCAGTACTTC.

This chain links TRBV5-1 with TRBJ2-2; D remains unclear. Trimming removed 0 bases from V and 6 bases from J, with 6 bases in between. This CDR3 is built from 13 residues. Germline-derived CDR1 and CDR2 are SGHRS and YFSETQ. The CDR3 protein is CASSLVFAGELFF. The CDR3, as DNA: TGCGCCAGCAGCTTGGTGTTTGCCGGGGAGCTGTTTTTT.

This clonotype appeared a few times. The chain carries TRBV10-3 and TRBJ2-7; D not certain. This CDR3 is 13 amino acids long. Germline assignment: CDR1 ENHRY and CDR2 SYGVKD. Between the trimmed V and J ends, which lost 6 bases and 0 bases, there was a span of 9 bases. The CDR3 loop reads CAISPGSSYEQYF. The CDR3, as DNA: TGTGCCATCAGCCCCGGAAGCTCCTACGAGCAGTACTTC.

The chain recombines TRBV7-2 with TRBJ1-2; tentatively, D is TRBD1 (6 bases). V lost 2 bases to trimming and J lost 6 bases, with 16 bases between them. CDR3 length: 15 residues. Germline CDR1 reads SGHTA; CDR2 reads FQGNSA. This CDR3 reads CASSLTGGQADGYTF. In DNA form, the CDR3 reads TGTGCCAGCAGCTTAACGGGGGGACAAGCAGATGGCTACACCTTC.

This clonotype was observed many times. CDR3: CASSLLRTRGLQETQYF. The CDR3 DNA reads as TGCGCCAGCAGCTTGCTCCGGACGCGGGGCCTCCAAGAGACCCAGTACTTC. V and J are TRBV5-1 and TRBJ2-5; maybe TRBD2 (6 bases). V lost 1 base and J lost 1, with 17 bases in between. From germline, CDR1 is SGHRS and CDR2 YFSETQ. This CDR3 comprises 17 residues.

This clonotype was detected many times. The chain links TRBV29-1 to TRBJ2-5, with D tentatively TRBD2 (6 bases). V lost 5 bases and J 5 bases, leaving 15 bases between the germline ends. Per germline, CDR1 SQVTM and CDR2 ANQGSEA. The CDR3 consists of 13 residues. The CDR3 sequence is CSVLRTAGETQYF. Written as DNA, the CDR3 is TGCAGCGTTTTGAGGACTGCGGGGGAGACCCAGTACTTC.

This rearrangement joins TRBV12-3 or TRBV12-4 to TRBJ1-6, with TRBD1 identical over 9 bases. The trim removed 4 bases at V and 1 base at J, leaving 5 bases unmatched. There are 17 residues in the CDR3. The CDR3 nucleotides read TGTGCCAGCAGTTCGAACAGGGGGCGATCCTATAATTCACCCCTCCACTTT. Its translation is CASSSNRGRSYNSPLHF.

Points on this clonotype: One end of the junction is discordant with germline, which a read error may explain. The rearrangement joins TRBV7-9 to TRBJ1-3; D is ambiguous. Germline V gene lookup returns CDR1 SEHNR and CDR2 FQNEAQ (reference sequence). This CDR3 spans 16 amino acids. The CDR3 region has the DNA TGTGCCAGCAGCTTAAGGGCAGGTTACTCTGGAAACACCTTATATTTT. It codes for CASSLRAGYSGNTLYF. The full variable domain, with the rest looked up from reference TRBV7-9 and TRBJ1-3, is DTGVSQNPRHKITKRGQNVTFRCDPISEHNRLYWYRQTLGQGPEFLTYFQNEAQLEKSRLLSDRFSAERPKGSFSTLEIQRTEQGDSAMYLCASSLRAGYSGNTLYFGEGSWLTVV.